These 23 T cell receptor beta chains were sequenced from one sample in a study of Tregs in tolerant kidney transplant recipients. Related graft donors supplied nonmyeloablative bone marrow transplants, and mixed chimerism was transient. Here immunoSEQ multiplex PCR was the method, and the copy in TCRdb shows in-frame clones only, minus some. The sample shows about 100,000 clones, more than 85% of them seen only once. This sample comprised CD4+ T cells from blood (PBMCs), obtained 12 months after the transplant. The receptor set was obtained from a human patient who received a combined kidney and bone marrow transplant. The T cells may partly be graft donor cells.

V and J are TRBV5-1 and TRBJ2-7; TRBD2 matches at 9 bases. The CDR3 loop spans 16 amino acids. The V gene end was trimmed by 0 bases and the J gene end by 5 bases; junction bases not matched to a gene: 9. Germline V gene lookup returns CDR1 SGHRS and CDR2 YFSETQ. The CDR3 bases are TGCGCCAGCAGCTTGGGCATTAGCGGGAGCTACAACGAGCAGTACTTC. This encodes CASSLGISGSYNEQYF.

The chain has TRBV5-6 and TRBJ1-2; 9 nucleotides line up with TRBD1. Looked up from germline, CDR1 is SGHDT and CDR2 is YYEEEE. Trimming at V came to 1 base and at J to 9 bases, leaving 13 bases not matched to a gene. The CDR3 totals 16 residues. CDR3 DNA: TGTGCCAGCAGCTTGCCTTTGACTGGGACAGGGTCCCGCTACACCTTC. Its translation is CASSLPLTGTGSRYTF. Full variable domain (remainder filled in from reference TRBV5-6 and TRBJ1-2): DAGVTQSPTHLIKTRGQQVTLRCSPKSGHDTVSWYQQALGQGPQFIFQYYEEEERQRGNFPDRFSGHQFPNYSSELNVNALLLGDSALYLCASSLPLTGTGSRYTFGSGTRLTVV.

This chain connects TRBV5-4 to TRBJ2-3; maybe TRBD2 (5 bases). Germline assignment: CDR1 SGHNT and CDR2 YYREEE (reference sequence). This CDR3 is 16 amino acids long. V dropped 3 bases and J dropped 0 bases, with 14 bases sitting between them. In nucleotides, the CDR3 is TGTGCCAGCAGCTCCCGGCTAGCAGAAAGCACAGATACGCAGTATTTT. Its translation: CASSSRLAESTDTQYF.

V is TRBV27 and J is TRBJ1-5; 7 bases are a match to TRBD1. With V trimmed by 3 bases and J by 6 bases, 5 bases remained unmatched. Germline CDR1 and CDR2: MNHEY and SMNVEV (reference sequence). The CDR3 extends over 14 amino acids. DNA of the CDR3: TGTGCCAGCAGTTTCAGGGGGTCGGGTCAGCCCCAGCATTTT. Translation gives CASSFRGSGQPQHF.

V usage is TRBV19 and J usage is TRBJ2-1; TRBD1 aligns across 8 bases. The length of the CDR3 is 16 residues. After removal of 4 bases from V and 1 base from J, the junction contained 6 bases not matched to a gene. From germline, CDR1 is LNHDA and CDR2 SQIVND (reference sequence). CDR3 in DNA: TGTGCCAGTAGTACTAGACAGGGGAGGTCCTACAATGAGCAGTTCTTC. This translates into CASSTRQGRSYNEQFF.

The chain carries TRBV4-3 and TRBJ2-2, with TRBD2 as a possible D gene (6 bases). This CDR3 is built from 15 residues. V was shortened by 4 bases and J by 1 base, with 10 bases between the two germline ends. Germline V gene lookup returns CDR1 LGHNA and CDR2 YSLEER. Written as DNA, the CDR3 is TGCGCCAGCAGCCGTATGGGGGGGAACACCGGGGAGCTGTTTTTT. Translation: CASSRMGGNTGELFF.

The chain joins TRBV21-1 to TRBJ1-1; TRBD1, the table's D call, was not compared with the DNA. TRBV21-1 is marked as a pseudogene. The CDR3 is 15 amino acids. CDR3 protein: CASSASGTRSTEAFF. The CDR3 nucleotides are TGTGCCAGCAGCGCTTCCGGGACACGGAGCACTGAAGCTTTCTTT.

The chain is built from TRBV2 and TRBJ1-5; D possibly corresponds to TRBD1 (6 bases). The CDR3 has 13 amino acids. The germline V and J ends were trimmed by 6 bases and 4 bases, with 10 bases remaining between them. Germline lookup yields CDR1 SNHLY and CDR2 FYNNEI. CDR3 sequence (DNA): TGTGCCAGCAGCGTCGGACAGAATCAGCCCCAGCATTTT. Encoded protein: CASSVGQNQPQHF. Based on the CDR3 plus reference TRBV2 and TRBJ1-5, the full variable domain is EPEVTQTPSHQVTQMGQEVILRCVPISNHLYFYWYRQILGQKVEFLVSFYNNEISEKSEIFDDQFSVERPDGSNFTLKIRSTKLEDSAMYFCASSVGQNQPQHFGDGTRLSIL.

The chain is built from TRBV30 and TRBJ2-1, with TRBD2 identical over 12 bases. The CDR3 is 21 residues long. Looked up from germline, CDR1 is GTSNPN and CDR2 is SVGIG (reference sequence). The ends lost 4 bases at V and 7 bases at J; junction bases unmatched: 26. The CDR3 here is CAWIGRPAGTSGRNTLNEQFF. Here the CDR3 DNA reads TGTGCCTGGATAGGTAGGCCGGCCGGGACTAGCGGGCGGAATACCTTGAATGAGCAGTTCTTC.

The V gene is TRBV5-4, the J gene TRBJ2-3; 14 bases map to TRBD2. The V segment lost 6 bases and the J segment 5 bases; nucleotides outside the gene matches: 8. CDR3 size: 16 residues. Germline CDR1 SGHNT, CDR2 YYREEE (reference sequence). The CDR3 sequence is CASKPRTSGGQDTQYF. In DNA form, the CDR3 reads TGTGCCAGCAAACCTCGGACTAGCGGGGGGCAAGATACGCAGTATTTT. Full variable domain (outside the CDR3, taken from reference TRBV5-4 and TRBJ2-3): ETGVTQSPTHLIKTRGQQVTLRCSSQSGHNTVSWYQQALGQGPQFIFQYYREEENGRGNFPPRFSGLQFPNYSSELNVNALELDDSALYLCASKPRTSGGQDTQYFGPGTRLTVL.

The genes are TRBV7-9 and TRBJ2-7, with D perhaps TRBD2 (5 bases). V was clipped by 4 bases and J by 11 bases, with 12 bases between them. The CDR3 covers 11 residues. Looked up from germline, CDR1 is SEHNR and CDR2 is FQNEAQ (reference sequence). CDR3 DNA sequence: TGTGCCAGCAGCTCCGGACCGGGGAAGTACTTC. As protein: CASSSGPGKYF.

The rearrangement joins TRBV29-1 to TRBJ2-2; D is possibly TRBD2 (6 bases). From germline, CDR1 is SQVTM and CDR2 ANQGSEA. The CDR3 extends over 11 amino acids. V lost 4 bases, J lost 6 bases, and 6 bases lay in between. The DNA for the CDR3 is TGCAGCGTTGCGGGGGCCGGGGAGCTGTTTTTT. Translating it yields CSVAGAGELFF.

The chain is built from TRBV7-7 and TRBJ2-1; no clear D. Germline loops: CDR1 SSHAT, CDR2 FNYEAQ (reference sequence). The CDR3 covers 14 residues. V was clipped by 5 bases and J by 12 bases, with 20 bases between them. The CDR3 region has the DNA TGTGCCAGCAGCGTTAACAGCCAGGTTCCCCGGCAGTTCTTC. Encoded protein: CASSVNSQVPRQFF.

CDR3 in amino acids: CASSSRDRGHETQYF. The CDR3 DNA reads TGTGCCAGCAGCAGTAGGGACAGGGGGCATGAGACCCAGTACTTC. The V call is TRBV13, the J call TRBJ2-5; 12 bases map to TRBD1. This CDR3 is built from 15 residues. With V trimmed by 5 bases and J by 5 bases, 6 bases remained unmatched. Germline V gene data show CDR1 as PRHDT and CDR2 as FYEKMQ (reference sequence). Variable domain in full (rest from reference TRBV13 and TRBJ2-5): AAGVIQSPRHLIKEKRETATLKCYPIPRHDTVYWYQQGPGQDPQFLISFYEKMQSDKGSIPDRFSAQQFSDYHSELNMSSLELGDSALYFCASSSRDRGHETQYFGPGTRLLVL.

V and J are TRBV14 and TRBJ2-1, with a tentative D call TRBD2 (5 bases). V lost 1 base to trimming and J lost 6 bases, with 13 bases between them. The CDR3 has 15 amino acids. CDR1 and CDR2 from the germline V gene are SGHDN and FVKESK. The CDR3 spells CASSQARGLPNEQFF. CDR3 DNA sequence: TGTGCCAGCAGCCAAGCCCGAGGACTCCCCAATGAGCAGTTCTTC.

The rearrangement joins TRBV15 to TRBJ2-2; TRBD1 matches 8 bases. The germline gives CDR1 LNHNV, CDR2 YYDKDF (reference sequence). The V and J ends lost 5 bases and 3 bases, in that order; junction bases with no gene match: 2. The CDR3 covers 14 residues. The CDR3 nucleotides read TGTGCCACCAGCTGGGACAGGTACACCGGGGAGCTGTTTTTT. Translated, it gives CATSWDRYTGELFF.

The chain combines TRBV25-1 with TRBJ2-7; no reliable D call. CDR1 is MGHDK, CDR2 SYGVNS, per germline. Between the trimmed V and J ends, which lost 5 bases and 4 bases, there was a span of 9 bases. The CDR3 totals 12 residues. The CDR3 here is CASSPSLYEQYF. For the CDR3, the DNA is TGTGCCAGCAGTCCCTCCTTGTACGAGCAGTACTTC.

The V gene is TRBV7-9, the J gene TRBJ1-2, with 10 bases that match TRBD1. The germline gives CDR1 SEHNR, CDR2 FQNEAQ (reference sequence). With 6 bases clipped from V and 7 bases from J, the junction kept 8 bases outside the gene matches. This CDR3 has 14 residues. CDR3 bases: TGTGCCAGCAGTCCGGGACAGGGGATTTTTGGCTACACCTTC. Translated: CASSPGQGIFGYTF.

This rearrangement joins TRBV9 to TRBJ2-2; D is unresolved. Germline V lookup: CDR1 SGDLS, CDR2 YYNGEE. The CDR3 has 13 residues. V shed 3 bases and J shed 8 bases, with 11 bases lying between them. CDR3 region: CASSGPYKGELFF. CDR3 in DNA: TGTGCCAGCAGCGGGCCGTACAAGGGGGAGCTGTTTTTT.

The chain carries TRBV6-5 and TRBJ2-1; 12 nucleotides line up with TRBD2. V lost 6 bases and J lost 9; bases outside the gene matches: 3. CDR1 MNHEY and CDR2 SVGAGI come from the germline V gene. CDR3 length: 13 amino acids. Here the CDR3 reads CASRLAGGSEQFF. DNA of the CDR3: TGTGCCAGCAGACTAGCGGGAGGTAGTGAGCAGTTCTTC.

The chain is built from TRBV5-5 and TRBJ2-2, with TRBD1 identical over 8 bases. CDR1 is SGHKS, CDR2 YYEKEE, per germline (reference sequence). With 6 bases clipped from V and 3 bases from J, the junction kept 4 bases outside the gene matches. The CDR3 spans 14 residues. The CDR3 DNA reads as TGTGCCAGCAAATCGGGACAGGACACCGGGGAGCTGTTTTTT. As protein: CASKSGQDTGELFF.

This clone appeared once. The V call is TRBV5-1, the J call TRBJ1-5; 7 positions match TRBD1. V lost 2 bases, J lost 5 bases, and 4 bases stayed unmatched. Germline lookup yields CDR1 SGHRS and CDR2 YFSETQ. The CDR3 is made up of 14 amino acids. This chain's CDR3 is CASSLSQGHQPQHF. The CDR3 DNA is TGCGCCAGCAGCTTATCACAGGGGCATCAGCCCCAGCATTTT.

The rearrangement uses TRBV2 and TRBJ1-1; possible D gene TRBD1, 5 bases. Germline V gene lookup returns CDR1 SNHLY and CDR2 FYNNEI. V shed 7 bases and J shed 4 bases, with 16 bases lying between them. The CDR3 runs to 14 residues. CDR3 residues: CASMGRVGGTEAFF. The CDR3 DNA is TGTGCCAGCATGGGGAGGGTTGGGGGCACTGAAGCTTTCTTT.